This T cell receptor (beta chain) was documented in a study of blood T cells in healthy people across ages. Unmatched junction bases numbered 9, after V lost 2 bases and J lost 1 base. The CDR3 has 18 residues. Germline V gives CDR1 LGHNA, CDR2 YNFKEQ. Together with a sample-barcoded 5' primer, a J-beta primer mix was included in a second PCR lasting about 6 to 11 cycles. TCRdb reprocessed the 5' RACE reads via MiXCR and lists one record per CDR3 protein. This table has roughly 1.4 million distinct CDR3 sequences, roughly 59% appearing once. The rearrangement links TRBV4-2 to TRBJ2-2; 8 nucleotides agree with TRBD2. The receptor was isolated from a man between 18 and 29 years old in good health. Sequenced sample: blood. The CDR3 region is CASSQHPPGGRNTGELFF. For the CDR3, the DNA is TGTGCCAGCAGCCAACACCCACCGGGGGGGCGGAACACCGGGGAGCTGTTTTTT.